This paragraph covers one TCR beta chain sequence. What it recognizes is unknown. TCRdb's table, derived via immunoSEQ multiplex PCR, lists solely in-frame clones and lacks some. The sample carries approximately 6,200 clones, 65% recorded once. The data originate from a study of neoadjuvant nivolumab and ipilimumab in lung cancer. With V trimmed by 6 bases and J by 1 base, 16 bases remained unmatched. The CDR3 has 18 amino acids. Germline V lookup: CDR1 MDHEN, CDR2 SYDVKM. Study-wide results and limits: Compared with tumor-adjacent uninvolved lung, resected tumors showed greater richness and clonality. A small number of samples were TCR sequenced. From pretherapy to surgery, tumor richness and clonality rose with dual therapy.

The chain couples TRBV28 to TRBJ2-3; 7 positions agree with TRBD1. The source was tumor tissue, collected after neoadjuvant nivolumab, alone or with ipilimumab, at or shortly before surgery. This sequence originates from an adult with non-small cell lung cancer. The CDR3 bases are TGTGCCAGCAGCCTACCCCTGACAGGGAGCGGTGGCACAGATACGCAGTATTTT. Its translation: CASSLPLTGSGGTDTQYF.